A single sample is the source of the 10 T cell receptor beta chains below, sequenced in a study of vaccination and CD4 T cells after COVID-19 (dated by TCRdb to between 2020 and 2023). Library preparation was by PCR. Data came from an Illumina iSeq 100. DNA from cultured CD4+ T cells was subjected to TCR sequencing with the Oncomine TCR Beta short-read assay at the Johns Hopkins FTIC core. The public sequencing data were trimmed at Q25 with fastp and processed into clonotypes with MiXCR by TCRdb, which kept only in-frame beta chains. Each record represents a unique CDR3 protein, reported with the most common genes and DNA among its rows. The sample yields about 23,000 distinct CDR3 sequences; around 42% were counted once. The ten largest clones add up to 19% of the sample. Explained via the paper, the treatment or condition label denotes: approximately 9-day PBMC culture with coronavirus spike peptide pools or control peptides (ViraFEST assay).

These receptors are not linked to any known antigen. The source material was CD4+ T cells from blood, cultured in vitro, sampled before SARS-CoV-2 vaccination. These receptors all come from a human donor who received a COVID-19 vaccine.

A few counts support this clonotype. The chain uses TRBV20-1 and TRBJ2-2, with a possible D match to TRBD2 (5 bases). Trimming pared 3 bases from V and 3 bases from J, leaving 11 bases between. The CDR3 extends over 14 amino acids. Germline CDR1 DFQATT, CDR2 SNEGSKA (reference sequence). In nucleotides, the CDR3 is TGCAGTGCTAGCCCCGGGATTCACACCGGGGAGCTGTTTTTT. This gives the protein CSASPGIHTGELFF.

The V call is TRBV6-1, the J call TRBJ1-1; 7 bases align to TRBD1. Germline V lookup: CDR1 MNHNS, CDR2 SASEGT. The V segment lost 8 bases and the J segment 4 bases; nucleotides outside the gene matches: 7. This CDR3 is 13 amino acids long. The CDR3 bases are TGTGCCAGCGGGTACAGGGGCGTCACTGAAGCTTTCTTT. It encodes CASGYRGVTEAFF.

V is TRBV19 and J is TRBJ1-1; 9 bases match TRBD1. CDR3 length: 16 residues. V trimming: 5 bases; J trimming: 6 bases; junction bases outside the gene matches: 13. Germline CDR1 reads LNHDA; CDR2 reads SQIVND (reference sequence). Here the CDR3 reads CASSRDSTGGSSEAFF. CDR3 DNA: TGTGCCAGTAGTCGCGATTCGACAGGGGGGTCTTCTGAAGCTTTCTTT.

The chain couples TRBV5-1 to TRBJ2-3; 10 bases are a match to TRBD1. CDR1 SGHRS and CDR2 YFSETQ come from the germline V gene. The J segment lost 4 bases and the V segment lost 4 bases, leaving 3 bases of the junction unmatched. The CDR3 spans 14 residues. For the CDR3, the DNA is TGCGCCAGCAGCCGACAGGGGGCCCCAGATACGCAGTATTTT. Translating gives CASSRQGAPDTQYF.

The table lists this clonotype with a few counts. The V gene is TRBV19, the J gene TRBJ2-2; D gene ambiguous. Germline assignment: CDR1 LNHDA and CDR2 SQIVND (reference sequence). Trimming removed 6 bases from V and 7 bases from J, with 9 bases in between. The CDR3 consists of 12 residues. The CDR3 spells CASRQIGGELFF. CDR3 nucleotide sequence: TGTGCCAGTAGACAGATCGGCGGGGAGCTGTTTTTT. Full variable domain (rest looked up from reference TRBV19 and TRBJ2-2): DGGITQSPKYLFRKEGQNVTLSCEQNLNHDAMYWYRQDPGQGLRLIYYSQIVNDFQKGDIAEGYSVSREKKESFPLTVTSAQKNPTAFYLCASRQIGGELFFGEGSRLTVL.

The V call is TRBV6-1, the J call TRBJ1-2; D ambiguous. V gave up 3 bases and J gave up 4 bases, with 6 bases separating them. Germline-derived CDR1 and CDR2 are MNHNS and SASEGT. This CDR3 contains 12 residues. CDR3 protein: CASSEKSYGYTF. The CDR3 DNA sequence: TGTGCCAGCAGTGAGAAAAGCTATGGCTACACCTTC.

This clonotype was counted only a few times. CDR3 sequence reads: CASTSDRVGDTQYF. In DNA form, the CDR3 reads TGCGCCTCGACCTCGGACAGGGTAGGCGATACGCAGTATTTT. The chain carries TRBV5-1 and TRBJ2-3; 8 bases are shared with TRBD1. V dropped 10 bases and J dropped 6; count of bases not matched to a gene: 13. Germline-derived CDR1 and CDR2 are SGHRS and YFSETQ. The CDR3 consists of 14 residues.

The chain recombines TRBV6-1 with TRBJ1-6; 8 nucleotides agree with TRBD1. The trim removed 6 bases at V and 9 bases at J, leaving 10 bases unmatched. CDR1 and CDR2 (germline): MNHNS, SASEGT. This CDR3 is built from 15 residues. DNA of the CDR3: TGTGCCAGCAGCCGACAAGGACAGGGTGCTTCACCCCTCCACTTT. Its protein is CASSRQGQGASPLHF.

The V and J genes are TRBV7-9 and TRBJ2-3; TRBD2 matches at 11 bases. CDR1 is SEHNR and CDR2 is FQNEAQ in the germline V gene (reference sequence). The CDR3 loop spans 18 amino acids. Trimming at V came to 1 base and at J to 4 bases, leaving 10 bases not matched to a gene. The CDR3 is CASSLVQVAGGLPDTQYF. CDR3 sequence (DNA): TGTGCCAGCAGCTTAGTCCAAGTAGCGGGGGGGCTTCCAGATACGCAGTATTTT. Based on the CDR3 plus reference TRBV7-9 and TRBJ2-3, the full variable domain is DTGVSQNPRHKITKRGQNVTFRCDPISEHNRLYWYRQTLGQGPEFLTYFQNEAQLEKSRLLSDRFSAERPKGSFSTLEIQRTEQGDSAMYLCASSLVQVAGGLPDTQYFGPGTRLTVL.

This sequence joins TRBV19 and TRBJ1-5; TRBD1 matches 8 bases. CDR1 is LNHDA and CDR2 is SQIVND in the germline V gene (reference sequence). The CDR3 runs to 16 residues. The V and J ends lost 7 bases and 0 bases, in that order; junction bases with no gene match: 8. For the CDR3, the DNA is TGTGCCAGTATTTCGGACAGGGACAATAGCAATCAGCCCCAGCATTTT. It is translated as CASISDRDNSNQPQHF.